Shown below are 16 T cell receptor beta chains from a single sample sequenced in a study of control samples from healthy donors and cancer patients. The repertoire was sequenced with immunoSEQ multiplex PCR; TCRdb's copy has only in-frame clones and lacks some. Of 70,000 to 100,000 clones listed, roughly 90% were seen once; the top ten hold 1.9%. The sample taken for sequencing was PBMCs. The receptor set was obtained from a woman aged 60-70 years with head and neck cancer.

A few counts support this clone. The chain joins TRBV7-2 to TRBJ2-1, with TRBD2 matching over 10 bases. The length of the CDR3 is 15 residues. After removal of 5 bases from V and 9 bases from J, the junction contained 10 bases not matched to a gene. Germline CDR1 and CDR2: SGHTA and FQGNSA. The CDR3 reads CASSVSGRRLGEQFF. For the CDR3, the DNA is TGTGCCAGCAGCGTTAGCGGGAGGCGTTTGGGTGAGCAGTTCTTC.

The chain carries TRBV4-2 and TRBJ2-1, with 12 bases aligning to TRBD2. With 5 bases clipped from V and 12 bases from J, the junction kept 5 bases outside the gene matches. Germline values: CDR1 LGHNA, CDR2 YNFKEQ. The length of the CDR3 is 13 residues. The CDR3 sequence is CASSFGLAGRQFF. The CDR3 coding sequence is TGTGCCAGCAGCTTCGGACTAGCGGGAAGGCAGTTCTTC.

This clone was seen a handful of times. J is TRBJ2-1 and V is TRBV3-1 (or the pseudogene TRBV3-2); 14 bases align to TRBD2. CDR1 and CDR2 from the germline V gene are LGHDT and YNNKEL (reference sequence). J gave up 6 bases and V 0 bases, and 22 bases lay outside the gene matches. The CDR3 is made up of 23 amino acids. The CDR3 spells CASSQDPGLAGVVVTSNLNEQFF. The DNA for the CDR3 is TGTGCCAGCAGCCAAGATCCGGGACTAGCGGGAGTGGTCGTCACTTCGAACCTCAATGAGCAGTTCTTC.

This chain connects TRBV7-2 to TRBJ1-2; D is unclear. The length of the CDR3 is 16 residues. CDR1 and CDR2 from the germline V gene are SGHTA and FQGNSA. V gave up 2 bases and J gave up 5 bases, with 18 bases separating them. DNA for the CDR3: TGTGCCAGCAGCTTACAAGGTGGCCCTTCGGATTATGGCTACACCTTC. Protein: CASSLQGGPSDYGYTF.

This clone is a singleton in its sample. This chain connects TRBV6-5 to TRBJ2-1; a weak D match, TRBD1 (6 bases). V was pared by 4 bases and J by 9 bases, with 13 bases between. This CDR3 region has 13 residues. Per the germline V gene, CDR1 is MNHEY and CDR2 is SVGAGI. CDR3 in DNA: TGTGCCAGCAGTTTACAGGGTATCGGTGAGCAGTTCTTC. The encoded protein is CASSLQGIGEQFF.

The V call is TRBV24-1, the J call TRBJ2-2; the D gene is possibly TRBD1 (6 bases). V lost 3 bases, J lost 1 base, and 8 bases lay in between. This CDR3 spans 15 amino acids. CDR1 and CDR2 from the germline V gene are KGHDR and SFDVKD. CDR3 in amino acids: CATSDGQKNTGELFF. Here the CDR3 DNA reads TGTGCCACCAGTGATGGACAGAAGAACACCGGGGAGCTGTTTTTT.

The V and J genes are TRBV5-4 and TRBJ2-3; 11 positions agree with TRBD2. This CDR3 spans 17 amino acids. The germline V gene encodes CDR1 SGHNT and CDR2 YYREEE (reference sequence). Trimming took 4 bases from V and 3 from J; bases not matched to a gene: 10. The CDR3 DNA sequence: TGTGCCAGCAGCCCGGTAACTAGCGGGAGTAGGACAGATACGCAGTATTTT. Its protein is CASSPVTSGSRTDTQYF.

The rearrangement joins TRBV19 to TRBJ2-1; possible D gene TRBD2, 7 bases. Per germline, CDR1 LNHDA and CDR2 SQIVND (reference sequence). This CDR3 region has 17 residues. The V end lost 3 bases, the J end lost 0 bases, and 15 bases lay between the germline ends. CDR3 sequence: CASSIGGGGSSYNEQFF. The CDR3 bases are TGTGCCAGTAGTATTGGTGGCGGGGGCAGCTCCTACAATGAGCAGTTCTTC.

This chain links TRBV5-6 with TRBJ2-5; 9 bases line up with TRBD1. The CDR3 runs 15 residues. Germline V gene lookup returns CDR1 SGHDT and CDR2 YYEEEE. Germline trimming cut 4 bases from V and 4 bases from J; bases unmatched to any gene: 8. CDR3 in DNA: TGTGCCAGCAGCCTGGACAGGGGTAGATCAGAGACCCAGTACTTC. It yields the protein CASSLDRGRSETQYF. Variable domain in full (rest from reference TRBV5-6 and TRBJ2-5): DAGVTQSPTHLIKTRGQQVTLRCSPKSGHDTVSWYQQALGQGPQFIFQYYEEEERQRGNFPDRFSGHQFPNYSSELNVNALLLGDSALYLCASSLDRGRSETQYFGPGTRLLVL.

This rearrangement joins TRBV5-4 to TRBJ2-7; 7 nucleotides line up with TRBD1. Germline CDR1 and CDR2: SGHNT and YYREEE (reference sequence). Germline trimming cut 3 bases from V and 4 bases from J; bases unmatched to any gene: 7. CDR3 size: 14 residues. The CDR3 DNA is TGTGCCAGCAGCTCGGACAGGTTCGGTTACGAGCAGTACTTC. This sequence encodes CASSSDRFGYEQYF. Drawing the rest from reference TRBV5-4 and TRBJ2-7, the complete variable domain is ETGVTQSPTHLIKTRGQQVTLRCSSQSGHNTVSWYQQALGQGPQFIFQYYREEENGRGNFPPRFSGLQFPNYSSELNVNALELDDSALYLCASSSDRFGYEQYFGPGTRLTVT.

This chain joins TRBV27 and TRBJ2-3; TRBD1 might be the D (5 bases). Germline values: CDR1 MNHEY, CDR2 SMNVEV (reference sequence). The CDR3 is made up of 14 amino acids. The ends were cut back, 0 bases at V and 6 bases at J, with 10 bases in the middle. The DNA for the CDR3 is TGTGCCAGCAGTTTATCGGCCAGGGCCGATACGCAGTATTTT. Residues: CASSLSARADTQYF.

The CDR3 spells CATSRDAANYGYTF. The DNA for the CDR3 is TGTGCCACCAGCAGGGACGCAGCTAACTATGGCTACACCTTC. The chain carries TRBV15 and TRBJ1-2; D remains unclear. Germline V gives CDR1 LNHNV, CDR2 YYDKDF (reference sequence). The V end was cut by 3 bases, the J end by 0 bases, with 8 bases between. The length of the CDR3 is 14 residues.

This chain joins TRBV7-2 and TRBJ2-2; D ambiguous. Germline CDR1 SGHTA, CDR2 FQGNSA. CDR3 size: 14 residues. Trimming left V 4 bases short and J 6 bases short, with 12 bases between. The CDR3 loop is CASSSHPSAGELFF. The CDR3 bases are TGTGCCAGCAGCTCACACCCGTCCGCCGGGGAGCTGTTTTTT.

The chain's CDR3 is CASSPEMNTEAFF. Here the CDR3 DNA reads TGTGCCAGCTCACCAGAAATGAACACTGAAGCTTTCTTT. The J gene is TRBJ1-1, the V gene TRBV18, with D unclear. The CDR3 is 13 amino acids. V lost 2 bases and J 0 bases, leaving 4 bases between the germline ends. Germline V gene data show CDR1 as KGHSH and CDR2 as LQKENI.

This chain connects TRBV18 to TRBJ2-5, with D perhaps matching TRBD1 (5 bases). V lost 5 bases to trimming and J lost 6 bases, with 16 bases between them. Germline V gives CDR1 KGHSH, CDR2 LQKENI. This CDR3 is built from 14 residues. The CDR3 DNA reads TGTGCCAGCTCATTCTCTGACAGTAGAAAGACCCAGTACTTC. Amino acids: CASSFSDSRKTQYF.

The chain employs TRBV7-2 and TRBJ2-4; maybe TRBD2 (5 bases). Germline V gene data show CDR1 as SGHTA and CDR2 as FQGNSA. The CDR3 has 15 amino acids. Trimming shortened V by 5 bases and J by 3 bases, and 14 bases separated the two germline ends. The CDR3 region has the DNA TGTGCCAGCAGCCAAGTCGTCAGCGGCAAAAACATTCAGTACTTC. It yields the protein CASSQVVSGKNIQYF. The variable domain in full, completed from reference TRBV7-2 and TRBJ2-4, reads GAGVSQSPSNKVTEKGKDVELRCDPISGHTALYWYRQSLGQGLEFLIYFQGNSAPDKSGLPSDRFSAERTGGSVSTLTIQRTQQEDSAVYLCASSQVVSGKNIQYFGAGTRLSVL.